This TCR beta chain was obtained from a study of blood T cell repertoires in COVID-19. Background on the study: Samples representing acute and convalescent COVID-19 were sourced from the United States, Italy and Spain.

Study processing details: How many nucleated cells were present was estimated from reference gene primer amplification. TCRdb keeps only in-frame clones here, not all; method: immunoSEQ multiplex PCR. V and J calls and clone size are as listed in that table; D and trimming were resolved from the DNA. The table has some 220,000 clones, about nine tenths seen once. Patients of the Seattle cohort, enrolled during active infection, were followed longitudinally. CDR3 size: 17 residues. Germline CDR1 reads SGHNT; CDR2 reads YENEEA. Unmatched junction bases numbered 12, after V lost 3 bases and J lost 7 bases.

The J gene is TRBJ2-1, the V gene TRBV11-3; 10 bases line up with TRBD2. The sequence came from a man under 40 with COVID-19, enrolled during active disease. Sequencing was performed on peripheral blood. The CDR3 DNA is TGTGCCAGCAGCTTTCGAGGCGAGCGGGGGGGTCTAAATGAGCAGTTCTTC. This encodes CASSFRGERGGLNEQFF.